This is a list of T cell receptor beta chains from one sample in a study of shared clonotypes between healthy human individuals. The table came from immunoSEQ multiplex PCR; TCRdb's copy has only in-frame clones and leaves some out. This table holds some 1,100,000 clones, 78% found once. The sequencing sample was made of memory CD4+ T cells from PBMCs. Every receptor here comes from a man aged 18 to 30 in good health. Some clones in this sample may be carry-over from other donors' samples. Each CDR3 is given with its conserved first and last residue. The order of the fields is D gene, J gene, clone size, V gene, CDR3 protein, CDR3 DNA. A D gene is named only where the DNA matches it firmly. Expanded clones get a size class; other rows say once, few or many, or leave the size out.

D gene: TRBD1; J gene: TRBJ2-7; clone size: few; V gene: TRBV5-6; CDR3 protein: CASSLVKGAASYEQYF; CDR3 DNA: TGTGCCAGCAGCTTGGTGAAGGGGGCGGCTTCCTACGAGCAGTACTTC
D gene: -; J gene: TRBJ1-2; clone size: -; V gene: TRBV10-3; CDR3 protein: CAISEGPANGYTF; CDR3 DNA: TGTGCCATCAGTGAAGGACCCGCGAATGGCTACACCTTC
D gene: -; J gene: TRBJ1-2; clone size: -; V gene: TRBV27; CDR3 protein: CASSFLMAGHYGYTF; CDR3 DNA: TGTGCCAGCAGTTTCCTTATGGCAGGGCACTATGGCTACACCTTC
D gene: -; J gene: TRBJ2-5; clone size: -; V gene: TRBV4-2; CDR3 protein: CASSLRPQETQYF; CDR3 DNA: TGTGCCAGCAGCCTCCGCCCACAAGAGACCCAGTACTTC
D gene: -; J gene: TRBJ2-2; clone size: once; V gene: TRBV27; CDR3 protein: CASSLSRRYQAGELFF; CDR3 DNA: TGTGCCAGCAGTTTATCTCGGCGATATCAGGCCGGGGAGCTGTTTTTT
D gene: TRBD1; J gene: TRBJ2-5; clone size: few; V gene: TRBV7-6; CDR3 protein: CASSLPVTGLQETQYF; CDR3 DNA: TGTGCCAGCAGCTTACCCGTGACAGGGCTACAAGAGACCCAGTACTTC
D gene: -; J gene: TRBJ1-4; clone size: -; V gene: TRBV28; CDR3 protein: CASKPGQLYGKLFF; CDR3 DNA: TGTGCCAGCAAACCCGGACAGTTATACGGAAAACTGTTTTTT
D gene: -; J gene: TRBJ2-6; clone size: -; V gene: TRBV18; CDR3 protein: CASSPSAGTSGANVLTF; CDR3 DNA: TGTGCCAGCTCACCTAGTGCGGGTACCTCTGGGGCCAACGTCCTGACTTTC
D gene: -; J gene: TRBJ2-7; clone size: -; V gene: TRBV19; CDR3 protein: CASSIQLSGAYEQYF; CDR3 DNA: TGTGCCAGTAGTATTCAGCTATCGGGGGCCTACGAGCAGTACTTC
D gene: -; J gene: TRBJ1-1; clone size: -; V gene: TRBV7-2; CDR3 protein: CASSLFVVNTEAFF; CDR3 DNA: TGTGCCAGCAGCTTGTTCGTGGTGAACACTGAAGCTTTCTTT
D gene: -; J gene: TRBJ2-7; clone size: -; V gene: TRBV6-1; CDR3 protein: CASRKTELTLYEQYF; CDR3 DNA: TGTGCCAGCAGGAAAACGGAGCTTACCCTCTACGAGCAGTACTTC
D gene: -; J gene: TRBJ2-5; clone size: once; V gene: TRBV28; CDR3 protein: CASSLPGKETQYF; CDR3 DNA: TGTGCCAGCAGTTTACCAGGGAAAGAGACCCAGTACTTC
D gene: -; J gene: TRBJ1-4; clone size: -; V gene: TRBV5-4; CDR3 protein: CASSPWGQDNEKLFF; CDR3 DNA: TGTGCCAGCAGCCCCTGGGGGCAGGATAATGAAAAACTGTTTTTT
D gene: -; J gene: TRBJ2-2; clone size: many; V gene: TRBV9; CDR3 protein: CASSVRAYGELFF; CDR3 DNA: TGTGCCAGCAGCGTACGGGCCTACGGGGAGCTGTTTTTT
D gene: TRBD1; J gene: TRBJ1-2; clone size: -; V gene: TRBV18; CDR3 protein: CASSSGQGQVYGYTF; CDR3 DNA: TGTGCCAGCTCGTCCGGACAGGGGCAGGTCTATGGCTACACCTTC